The clone carrying this TCR beta chain turned up a few times. It was RNA transcripts that yielded the amplified TCR beta CDR3 regions. Researchers ran a first-round RT-PCR on the TCR CDR3 using the HTBI primer set. TCRdb analysed the multiplex PCR reads with MiXCR anew, one entry per CDR3 protein. This repertoire shows roughly 660,000 distinct CDR3 sequences, approximately 15% found once; its top ten account for around 16%. The CDR3 loop spans 13 amino acids. Trimming took off 0 bases at V and 2 bases at J, with 6 bases between the two ends. CDR1 and CDR2 from the germline V gene are DFQATT and SNEGSKA (reference sequence). The record originates from a study of T cells in Graves' hyperthyroidism and ophthalmopathy. Source material for PBMCs was over 8 ml fresh peripheral blood.

The chain links TRBV20-1 to TRBJ2-3; D gene unclear. Material for sequencing was blood. The receptor was isolated from a middle-aged man with Graves' hyperthyroidism. The CDR3 DNA sequence: TGCAGTGCTAGAGACACCATCACAGATACGCAGTATTTT. The encoded protein is CSARDTITDTQYF.